One and the same sample provided the 14 T cell receptor beta chains below, sequenced in a study of molecular identifiers for immune sequencing clone quantification. TCRdb reprocessed the PCR reads with MiXCR, giving one entry per CDR3 protein. Of over 100,000 distinct CDR3 sequences in the sample, 30% to 35% are singletons; the top ten hold over 8%. Sequenced sample: naive CD8+ T cells from blood, with Jurkat cell RNA spiked in. The subset was: FACS-sorted CD8+CD4-CCR7+CD45RA+ naive T cells. The source of these receptors is a human donor in good health. Some libraries in this study had Jurkat cell RNA spiked in.

The CDR3 DNA reads as TGTGCCAGCTCACCTGGACAGGGGCTAATGGATCAGCCCCAGCATTTT. It specifies CASSPGQGLMDQPQHF. This sequence joins TRBV18 and TRBJ1-5; 9 nucleotides match TRBD1. There are 16 residues in the CDR3. V was pared by 3 bases and J by 5 bases, with 8 bases of the junction left unmatched. Germline V gives CDR1 KGHSH, CDR2 LQKENI.

This clonotype has more than one count but fewer than ten. Here the CDR3 reads CASSLALWGGQPPNEQFF. The CDR3 DNA follows: TGTGCCAGCAGCTTAGCGCTATGGGGGGGCCAACCCCCTAATGAGCAGTTCTTC. The chain links TRBV7-2 to TRBJ2-1, with D possibly TRBD2 on 7 matching bases. This CDR3 contains 18 residues. Trimming took 0 bases from V and 7 from J, leaving 22 bases between them. Looked up from germline, CDR1 is SGHTA and CDR2 is FQGNSA.

The sample holds many counts of this clonotype. V gene TRBV12-3 or TRBV12-4 combines with J gene TRBJ2-7; 9 positions agree with TRBD1. V dropped 5 bases and J dropped 7; count of bases not matched to a gene: 3. CDR3 size: 12 residues. The CDR3 nucleotides read TGTGCCAGCAGTCGACAGGGGGGAGAGCAGTACTTC. Its protein product is CASSRQGGEQYF.

This clonotype has just a few counts. The chain joins TRBV12-3 or TRBV12-4 to TRBJ2-2, with 9 bases matching TRBD1. This CDR3 comprises 15 residues. J lost 0 bases, V lost 6 bases, and 2 bases had no gene match. The CDR3: CASRDRGANTGELFF. The CDR3 region has the DNA TGTGCCAGCAGGGACAGGGGCGCGAACACCGGGGAGCTGTTTTTT.

As concerns this clonotype: Compared with germline, one end of the junction differs, possibly owing to a read error. This rearrangement joins TRBV7-8 to TRBJ1-4; 7 positions agree with TRBD1. The CDR3 runs to 18 residues. Germline V gives CDR1 SGHVS, CDR2 FQNEAQ. CDR3 protein: CASSSGTVSYSTNEKLFF. The CDR3 coding sequence is TGTGCCAGCAGCTCCGGGACAGTTTCTTATTCAACTAATGAGAAACTGTTTTTT. Variable domain in full (rest from reference TRBV7-8 and TRBJ1-4): GAGVSQSPRYKVAKRGQDVALRCDPISGHVSLFWYQQALGQGPEFLTYFQNEAQLDKSGLPSDRFFAERPEGSVSTLKIQRTQQEDSAVYLCASSSGTVSYSTNEKLFFGSGTQLSVL.

Comment on this clonotype: Germline is not matched at one junction end, which may reflect a read error. The V and J genes are TRBV27 and TRBJ2-7, with D perhaps matching TRBD1 or TRBD2 (7 bases each). CDR1 is MNHEY, CDR2 SMNVEV, per germline (reference sequence). This CDR3 comprises 15 residues. CDR3 DNA sequence: TGTGCCAGCGGTTTTGTCAGGGGGGGACCCAACGAGCAGTACTTC. Encoded protein: CASGFVRGGPNEQYF.

This clonotype was detected only a few times. The chain has TRBV28 and TRBJ2-5; the match to TRBD2 covers 8 bases. The germline V gene has CDR1 MDHEN and CDR2 SYDVKM. CDR3 size: 17 residues. With 5 bases clipped from V and 1 base from J, the junction kept 12 bases outside the gene matches. In DNA, the CDR3 is TGTGCCAGCAGTCCCATCGTGATAGCGGGGTCCCAAGAGACCCAGTACTTC. Translation gives CASSPIVIAGSQETQYF.

This clonotype came up many times. V and J are TRBV6-1 and TRBJ2-3, with D possibly matching TRBD2 (5 bases). This CDR3 has 13 amino acids. Germline V gene data show CDR1 as MNHNS and CDR2 as SASEGT. The ends were cut back, 6 bases at V and 2 bases at J, with 9 bases in the middle. The CDR3 nucleotides read TGTGCCAGCAGGGACGGACTCACAGATACGCAGTATTTT. This codes for CASRDGLTDTQYF.

This clonotype was seen a handful of times. The gene calls are TRBV27 and TRBJ2-2, with 12 bases that match TRBD2. Germline CDR1 and CDR2: MNHEY and SMNVEV (reference sequence). This CDR3 region has 14 residues. The junction had 1 base not matched to a gene; V was cut back by 6 bases and J by 5 bases. The CDR3 bases are TGTGCCAGCAGAGGACTAGCGGGAACCGGGGAGCTGTTTTTT. It encodes CASRGLAGTGELFF.

Concerning this clonotype itself: Possible read error: a much larger clone is one base away. V gene TRBV28 combines with J gene TRBJ2-4; no reliable D call. Trimming removed 6 bases at V and 8 bases at J, with 14 bases between. The CDR3 is made up of 13 amino acids. CDR1 MDHEN and CDR2 SYDVKM come from the germline V gene. CDR3 amino acids: CASRLPVEYIQYF. The CDR3 region has the DNA TGTGCCAGCAGGCTCCCGGTAGAATACATTCAGTACTTC.

Many counts were recorded for this clonotype. CDR3 region: CASSSPLAGGPQSSNEQFF. CDR3 DNA: TGTGCCAGCAGCTCGCCACTAGCGGGGGGGCCACAAAGTTCGAATGAGCAGTTCTTC. The chain has TRBV5-5 and TRBJ2-1, with 13 bases matching TRBD2. The germline V gene has CDR1 SGHKS and CDR2 YYEKEE (reference sequence). V trimming: 3 bases; J trimming: 7 bases; junction bases outside the gene matches: 16. The length of the CDR3 is 19 residues.

The CDR3 region is CASCLVLYEQFF. CDR3 in DNA: TGTGCCAGCTGCCTGGTTCTCTATGAGCAGTTCTTC. The genes are TRBV7-9 and TRBJ2-1; D is unresolved. Germline CDR1 reads SEHNR; CDR2 reads FQNEAQ (reference sequence). V was shortened by 8 bases and J by 8 bases, with 13 bases between the two germline ends. The CDR3 has 12 residues.

This clonotype was picked up many times. The CDR3, as DNA: TGTGCCAGCAGCTTAGGCAGGGATTACGAGCAGTACTTC. As protein: CASSLGRDYEQYF. The genes are TRBV7-2 and TRBJ2-7; possible D gene TRBD1, 5 bases. CDR1 SGHTA and CDR2 FQGNSA come from the germline V gene. The CDR3 runs 13 residues. Trimming took off 1 base at V and 4 bases at J, with 8 bases between the two ends. Looking up the rest from reference TRBV7-2 and TRBJ2-7 gives the full variable domain: GAGVSQSPSNKVTEKGKDVELRCDPISGHTALYWYRQSLGQGLEFLIYFQGNSAPDKSGLPSDRFSAERTGGSVSTLTIQRTQQEDSAVYLCASSLGRDYEQYFGPGTRLTVT.

V usage is TRBV27 and J usage is TRBJ2-3; D is tentatively TRBD1 or TRBD2 (5 bases each). The CDR3 sequence is 14 residues long. CDR1 is MNHEY and CDR2 is SMNVEV in the germline V gene (reference sequence). Trimming left V 2 bases short and J 7 bases short, with 13 bases between. CDR3 nucleotide sequence: TGTGCCAGCAGTTTAGGGACGTTAAGGCATACGCAGTATTTT. Protein product: CASSLGTLRHTQYF.